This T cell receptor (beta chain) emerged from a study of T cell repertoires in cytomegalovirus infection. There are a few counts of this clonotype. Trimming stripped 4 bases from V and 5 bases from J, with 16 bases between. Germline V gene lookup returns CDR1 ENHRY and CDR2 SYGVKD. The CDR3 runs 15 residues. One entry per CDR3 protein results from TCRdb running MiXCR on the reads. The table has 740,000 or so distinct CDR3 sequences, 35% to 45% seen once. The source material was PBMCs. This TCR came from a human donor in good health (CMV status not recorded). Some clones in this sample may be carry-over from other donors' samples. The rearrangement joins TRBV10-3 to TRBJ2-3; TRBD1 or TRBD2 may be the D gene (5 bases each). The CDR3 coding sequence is TGTGCCATCAGTGCTTCGTTTGAGGGGATAGATACGCAGTATTTT. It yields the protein CAISASFEGIDTQYF.